Below, 18 T cell receptor beta chains from the same sample are listed, as sequenced in a study of blood T cell repertoires in COVID-19. Here immunoSEQ multiplex PCR was the method, and the copy in TCRdb shows in-frame clones only, minus some. The sample carries about 18,000 clones, roughly nine tenths recorded once. The sequencing input was peripheral blood. The source of these receptors is a man over 45 with active COVID-19.

A word on this clone: Sequence at one end of the junction differs from germline and may be a read error. This chain joins TRBV6-6 and TRBJ2-7, with 9 bases that match TRBD1. Germline CDR1 reads MNHNY; CDR2 reads SVGAGI (reference sequence). The length of the CDR3 is 16 residues. CDR3 sequence (DNA): TGTGCCAGCAGGTACTCCCACAGGGGGCCCTCCTACGAGCAGTACTTC. It encodes CASRYSHRGPSYEQYF.

CDR3 in amino acids: CASSLGGRGLGGYTF. The CDR3 nucleotides read TGTGCCAGCAGCTTGGGTGGCAGGGGTTTGGGCGGCTACACCTTC. The chain joins TRBV5-6 to TRBJ1-2; maybe TRBD1 (6 bases). This CDR3 comprises 15 residues. From germline, CDR1 is SGHDT and CDR2 YYEEEE. The V end lost 0 bases, the J end lost 8 bases, and 17 bases lay between the germline ends.

The V call is TRBV7-3, the J call TRBJ2-1; 12 bases map to TRBD2. This CDR3 is 15 amino acids long. V dropped 5 bases and J dropped 3; count of bases not matched to a gene: 2. The germline gives CDR1 SGHTA, CDR2 FQGTGA. The CDR3 DNA reads as TGTGCCAGCAGCCAGACTAGCGGGAGCTACAATGAGCAGTTCTTC. It codes for CASSQTSGSYNEQFF. Together with reference TRBV7-3 and TRBJ2-1, the CDR3 gives the full variable domain: GAGVSQTPSNKVTEKGKYVELRCDPISGHTALYWYRQSLGQGPEFLIYFQGTGAADDSGLPNDRFFAVRPEGSVSTLKIQRTERGDSAVYLCASSQTSGSYNEQFFGPGTRLTVL.

The V call is TRBV30, the J call TRBJ2-4; D possibly corresponds to TRBD1 (6 bases). V was cut by 0 bases and J by 3 bases, with 15 bases left in between. The CDR3 covers 16 residues. The germline CDR1 and CDR2 sequences are GTSNPN and SVGIG (reference sequence). In DNA, the CDR3 is TGTGCCTGGAGTGTACCAACAGGGTTTAGCAAAAACATTCAGTACTTC. This gives the protein CAWSVPTGFSKNIQYF. Full variable domain (outside the CDR3, taken from reference TRBV30 and TRBJ2-4): SQTIHQWPATLVQPVGSPLSLECTVEGTSNPNLYWYRQAAGRGLQLLFYSVGIGQISSEVPQNLSASRPQDRQFILSSKKLLLSDSGFYLCAWSVPTGFSKNIQYFGAGTRLSVL.

The chain uses TRBV9 and TRBJ2-2; 7 bases match TRBD2. The V gene end was trimmed by 4 bases and the J gene end by 7 bases; junction bases not matched to a gene: 13. This CDR3 is built from 16 residues. CDR1 and CDR2 from the germline V gene are SGDLS and YYNGEE. CDR3 region: CASSPEGRERVGELFF. CDR3 DNA: TGTGCCAGCAGCCCCGAGGGGCGGGAGCGGGTCGGGGAGCTGTTTTTT.

CDR3 sequence (DNA): TGTGCCAGTCGATACCCGGGAGACTCCTACGAGCAGTACTTC. The encoded protein is CASRYPGDSYEQYF. The chain uses TRBV25-1 and TRBJ2-7; maybe TRBD2 (6 bases). Per the germline V gene, CDR1 is MGHDK and CDR2 is SYGVNS. This CDR3 has 14 residues. Deletions cut 9 bases from V and 0 bases from J, with 15 bases between.

V gene TRBV29-1 combines with J gene TRBJ1-3; tentative D call: TRBD1 (6 bases). V was clipped by 6 bases and J by 4 bases, with 16 bases between them. CDR1 and CDR2 (germline): SQVTM, ANQGSEA. The CDR3 has 14 residues. CDR3 protein: CSVTTGSAGNTIYF. The CDR3, as DNA: TGCAGCGTCACTACAGGGTCTGCCGGAAACACCATATATTTT.

The V gene is TRBV5-6, the J gene TRBJ2-1; D unresolved. CDR1 is SGHDT and CDR2 is YYEEEE in the germline V gene. The CDR3 runs to 13 residues. V was trimmed by 0 bases and J by 12 bases, leaving 13 bases between them. This chain's CDR3 is CASSLGQQVTQFF. The CDR3 DNA is TGTGCCAGCAGCTTGGGTCAGCAGGTGACGCAGTTCTTC. Drawing the rest from reference TRBV5-6 and TRBJ2-1, the complete variable domain is DAGVTQSPTHLIKTRGQQVTLRCSPKSGHDTVSWYQQALGQGPQFIFQYYEEEERQRGNFPDRFSGHQFPNYSSELNVNALLLGDSALYLCASSLGQQVTQFFGPGTRLTVL.

This chain connects TRBV28 to TRBJ1-6; 8 bases are a match to TRBD1. This CDR3 is built from 16 residues. Germline CDR1 MDHEN, CDR2 SYDVKM. After removal of 2 bases from V and 2 bases from J, the junction contained 2 bases not matched to a gene. DNA of the CDR3: TGTGCCAGCAGTTTACAGGGGGCGGCCTATAATTCACCCCTCCACTTT. This encodes CASSLQGAAYNSPLHF.

The chain recombines TRBV12-3 or TRBV12-4 with TRBJ1-2, with 9 bases aligning to TRBD1. CDR3 length: 13 residues. The trim removed 6 bases at V and 8 bases at J, leaving 7 bases unmatched. The CDR3 DNA follows: TGTGCCAGCAGCAATACAGGGGGCCTAGGCTACACCTTC. This translates into CASSNTGGLGYTF.

The J gene is TRBJ2-1, the V gene TRBV6-2 or TRBV6-3; D remains unclear. The germline CDR1 and CDR2 sequences are MNHEY and SVGEGT. There are 12 residues in the CDR3. V was pared by 5 bases and J by 8 bases, with 10 bases between. CDR3 in amino acids: CASSIRRDEQFF. CDR3 sequence (DNA): TGTGCCAGCAGTATACGACGGGATGAGCAGTTCTTC.

V and J are TRBV7-3 and TRBJ2-6; a weak D match, TRBD2 (6 bases). Germline V gives CDR1 SGHTA, CDR2 FQGTGA. The CDR3 consists of 17 residues. V lost 5 bases and J 2 bases, leaving 16 bases between the germline ends. The CDR3 region is CASSQLGGLTGANVLTF. Here the CDR3 DNA reads TGTGCCAGCAGCCAACTGGGGGGTCTAACTGGGGCCAACGTCCTGACTTTC.

The V gene is TRBV4-1, the J gene TRBJ2-1; D is possibly TRBD2 (5 bases). The V and J ends lost 0 bases and 4 bases respectively, with 7 bases between them. Germline assignment: CDR1 MGHRA and CDR2 YSYEKL. This CDR3 spans 14 amino acids. DNA for the CDR3: TGCGCCAGCAGCCAAGACGGGATATACAATGAGCAGTTCTTC. Protein product: CASSQDGIYNEQFF.

The chain joins TRBV30 to TRBJ1-2; D not resolved. V lost 0 bases and J 4 bases, leaving 3 bases between the germline ends. Germline V CDR1 and CDR2: GTSNPN, SVGIG (reference sequence). CDR3 length equals 11 residues. The CDR3 DNA is TGTGCCTGGAGTGTAGCCTATGGCTACACCTTC. This codes for CAWSVAYGYTF.

The chain couples TRBV13 to TRBJ1-3; D not certain. There are 15 residues in the CDR3. Germline CDR1 PRHDT, CDR2 FYEKMQ (reference sequence). Trimming took off 1 base at V and 4 bases at J, with 11 bases between the two ends. CDR3 coding DNA: TGTGCCAGCAGCTTAGCGAGACATGGGGGAAACACCATATATTTT. Translating it yields CASSLARHGGNTIYF.

The V gene is TRBV4-1, the J gene TRBJ1-4, with TRBD1 matching over 8 bases. This CDR3 is 17 amino acids long. V trimming: 3 bases; J trimming: 8 bases; junction bases outside the gene matches: 14. Germline CDR1 and CDR2: MGHRA and YSYEKL. The CDR3 region is CASSQGQAETGREKLFF. For the CDR3, the DNA is TGCGCCAGCAGCCAGGGACAGGCCGAAACCGGGCGGGAAAAACTGTTTTTT.

The J gene is TRBJ2-7, the V gene TRBV1; the table gives TRBD2 as D, unverified against the DNA. TRBV1 has pseudogene status. The CDR3 totals 13 residues. DNA for the CDR3: TGCACCAGCAGCCAACCAGGGACTACGAGGCAGTACTTC. Its protein is CTSSQPGTTRQYF.

This chain joins TRBV11-2 and TRBJ1-2; D unresolved. The CDR3 length is 12 residues. V was cut by 4 bases and J by 2 bases, with 5 bases left in between. The V gene's germline CDR1 is SGHAT and CDR2 FQNNGV. This CDR3 reads CASSSSNYGYTF. CDR3 nucleotide sequence: TGTGCCAGCAGCTCCTCCAACTATGGCTACACCTTC.